Reported below is one T cell receptor beta chain. Its antigen has not been determined. Per-base quality was not reported, and no clone a single base away is much larger than it. The donors were healthy, HIV-negative adults who had no recently reported acute infections or vaccinations. Every donor was a Caucasian adult residing in Nashville, Tennessee, USA. CD4+ T cells were enriched by magnetic negative selection; naive cells were then positively selected on CD45RA, and the negative fraction formed the memory subset. Blood was collected by leukapheresis, and PBMCs were isolated by Ficoll-Histopaque density gradient centrifugation and then cryopreserved in liquid nitrogen vapor phase. Purity and quantity of every magnetically sorted T cell population were checked by analytical flow cytometry. Genomic DNA was isolated from every sorted fraction and measured by UV absorbance on a Nanodrop 2000c. This entry is derived from a study of shared clonotypes between healthy human individuals (dated by TCRdb to the early 2020s). Study-wide context: The cohort comprised a couple of women and a few men aged 18 to 49 years. For each donor, CD4 naive and CD4 memory were each run on three plates, CD8 naive on two plates, and CD8 memory on one plate. Blood TCR repertoires of four to six healthy adults were deeply sequenced to estimate repertoire size and the extent of clonotype sharing between individuals. To increase sequencing depth and limit assay-specific biases, TCR repertoire library preparation and sequencing were carried out by different laboratories using diverse techniques. Per donor, leukapheresis produced somewhere between about 0.85 and 10 billion PBMCs.

Using the deep immunoSEQ assay, TCR CDR3 regions were amplified from genomic DNA by multiplex PCR. For each cell subset, the extracted genomic DNA was distributed evenly across all wells of several immunoSEQ 96-well plates, and each plate served as one replicate. Each replicate PCR for sorted subsets received approximately 200 ng genomic DNA, equal to about 30,000 T cell genomes. Purified libraries were quantified with a Qubit 3.0 fluorometer, sized on a Bioanalyzer 2100, and re-quantified with the KAPA Library Quantification kit. A separate single-read 150-cycle Illumina NextSeq 550 flow cell was used to sequence each immunoSEQ 96-well plate. Concerning the study's data processing: Because only junctional sequences without quality scores were contained in the immunoSEQ output, filtering matching that applied to full-length reads could not be performed. To assign V/J genes and CDR3, sequences were annotated using PyIR, a Python wrapper for IgBLAST v1.9, with IMGT germline references. Reads with weak V/J assignments (E-value above 1e-6), missing CDR3, stop codons, out-of-frame junctions, or ambiguous translated residues were removed. A V3J clonotype was defined by an identical inferred V gene, J gene, and CDR3 amino acid sequence. The percentage overlap between two repertoires was calculated by dividing the number of shared unique clonotypes by the size of the smaller repertoire. RTK rarefaction, the Chao1 estimator, and Recon v2.1 estimates of unobserved clonotypes were used to assess repertoire richness. OLGA was used to compute generation probabilities for all TCRbeta clonotypes that the gDNA method yielded from a few donors. The table comes from immuneACCESS by way of TCRdb, which keeps in-frame sequences with V and J called. Part of the clones is missing from these tables; in studies checked, under half for an unresolved V gene and the rest for unknown reasons. D and trimming come from the DNA, and the V and J calls and clone size come from that table. In all, the sample holds fewer than 1.6 million clones, and just under 99% of those were seen once. The leading ten clones occupy about 0.34% of the sample.

Results the study describes overall, beyond this receptor: Clonotypes shared by all four sorted-subset donors showed higher generation probabilities than non-shared clonotypes. Sampling was restricted to blood, and TCR repertoires in tissues likely differ from the TCR repertoires found in blood. Pairwise subsampling led to the expectation that sequencing depth would affect the degree of clonotype sharing among donors. The genetic and exposure-history diversity represented was limited by the small number of donors. About 5% of naive CD4, 3.5% of naive CD8, 2.3% of memory CD4, and 0.4% of memory CD8 clonotypes were shared across several donors. Even with the large sequencing depth, rarefaction of the sorted-subset datasets indicated that sequencing was incomplete. Naive subsets generally had larger estimated clonotype richness than memory subsets.

In the germline V gene, CDR1 corresponds to KGHSH and CDR2 to LQKENI. From V the trimming removes 2 bases and from J it removes 1 base, while the gene matches leave 5 bases of the junction unaccounted for. The CDR3 measures 18 amino acids from cysteine to phenylalanine. The DNA shown is the 54-base CDR3, in frame from base 1. The sequenced sample consisted of naive CD4+ T cells sorted from blood. In the paper's terms, the cell subset or site label means: CD45RA+ positively selected. The chain uses TRBV18 and TRBJ2-1, with 13 bases in between that match TRBD2. This TCR derives from a man aged 25-45 years in good health. The nucleotides are TGTGCCAGCTCACCAAGGACTAGCGGGAGTGTGTCCTACAATGAGCAGTTCTTC. It codes for CASSPRTSGSVSYNEQFF.